The clone carrying this T cell receptor beta chain came up many times. The antigen is undetermined. This specimen comes from a study of identical twins. Study findings and constraints: The abundant beta clonotypes from cord blood had fewer insertions, and memory repertoires had none of this.

Each donor (without exception) was a healthy Caucasian. CDR3 size: 16 residues. Trimming stripped 5 bases from V and 3 bases from J, with 20 bases between. A template switching step contributed a universal primer site, while unique molecular identifiers were present in the cDNA. Using its own MiXCR run on the 5' RACE reads, TCRdb lists one record per CDR3 protein. The sample contains fewer than 800,000 distinct CDR3 sequences, 7% to 7.5% of which appear only once. The same data also contributed to another study, on yellow fever vaccine responses in identical twins.

This sequence was found in a woman between 18 and 30 years old in good health. Source material: PBMCs. The chain carries TRBV12-3 or TRBV12-4 and TRBJ2-7; perhaps TRBD1 as D (5 bases). CDR3 DNA sequence: TGTGCCAGCAGTCCCGGACAAGGGGCCATTAACTACGAGCAGTACTTC. It yields the protein CASSPGQGAINYEQYF.